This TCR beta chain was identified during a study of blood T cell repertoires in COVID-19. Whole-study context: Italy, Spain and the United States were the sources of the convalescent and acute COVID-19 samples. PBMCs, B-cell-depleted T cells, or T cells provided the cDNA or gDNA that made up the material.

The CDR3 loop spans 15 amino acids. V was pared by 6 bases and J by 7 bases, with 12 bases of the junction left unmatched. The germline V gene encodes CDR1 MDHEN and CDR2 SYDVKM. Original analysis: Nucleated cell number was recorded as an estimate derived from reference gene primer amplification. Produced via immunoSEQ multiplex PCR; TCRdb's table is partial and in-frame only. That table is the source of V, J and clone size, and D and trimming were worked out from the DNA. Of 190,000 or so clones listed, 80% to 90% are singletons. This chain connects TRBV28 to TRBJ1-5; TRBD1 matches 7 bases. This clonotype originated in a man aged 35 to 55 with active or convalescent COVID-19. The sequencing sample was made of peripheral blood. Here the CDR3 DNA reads TGTGCCAGCAGAGGGGGCGGGGCAGGGAAACAGCCCCAGCATTTT. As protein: CASRGGGAGKQPQHF.